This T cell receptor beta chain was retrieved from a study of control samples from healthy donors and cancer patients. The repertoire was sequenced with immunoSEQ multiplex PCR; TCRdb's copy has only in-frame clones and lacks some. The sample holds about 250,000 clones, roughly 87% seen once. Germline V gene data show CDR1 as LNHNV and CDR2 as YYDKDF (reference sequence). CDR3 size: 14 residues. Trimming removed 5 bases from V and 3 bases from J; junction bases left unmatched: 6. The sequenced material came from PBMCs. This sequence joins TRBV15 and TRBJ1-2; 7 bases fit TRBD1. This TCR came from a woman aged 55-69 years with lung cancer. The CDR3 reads CATSDDRAYYGYTF. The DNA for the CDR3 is TGTGCCACCAGCGATGACAGGGCATACTATGGCTACACCTTC.